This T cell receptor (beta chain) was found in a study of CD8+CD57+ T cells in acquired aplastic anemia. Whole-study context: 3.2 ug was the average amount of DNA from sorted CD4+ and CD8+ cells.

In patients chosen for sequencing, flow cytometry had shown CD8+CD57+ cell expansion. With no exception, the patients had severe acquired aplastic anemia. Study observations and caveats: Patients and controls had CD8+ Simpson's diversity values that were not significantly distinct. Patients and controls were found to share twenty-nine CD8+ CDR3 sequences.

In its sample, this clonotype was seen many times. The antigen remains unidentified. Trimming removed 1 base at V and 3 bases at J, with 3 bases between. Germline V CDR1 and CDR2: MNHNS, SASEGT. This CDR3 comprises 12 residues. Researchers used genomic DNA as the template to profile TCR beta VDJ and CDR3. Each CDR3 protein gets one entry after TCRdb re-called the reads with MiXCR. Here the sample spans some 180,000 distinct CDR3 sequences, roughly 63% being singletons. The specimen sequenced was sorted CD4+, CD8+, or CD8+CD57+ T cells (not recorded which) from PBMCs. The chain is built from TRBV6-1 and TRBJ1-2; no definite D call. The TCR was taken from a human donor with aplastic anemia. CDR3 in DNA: TGTGCCAGCAGTGAAGTTTACTATGGCTACACCTTC. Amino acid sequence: CASSEVYYGYTF.